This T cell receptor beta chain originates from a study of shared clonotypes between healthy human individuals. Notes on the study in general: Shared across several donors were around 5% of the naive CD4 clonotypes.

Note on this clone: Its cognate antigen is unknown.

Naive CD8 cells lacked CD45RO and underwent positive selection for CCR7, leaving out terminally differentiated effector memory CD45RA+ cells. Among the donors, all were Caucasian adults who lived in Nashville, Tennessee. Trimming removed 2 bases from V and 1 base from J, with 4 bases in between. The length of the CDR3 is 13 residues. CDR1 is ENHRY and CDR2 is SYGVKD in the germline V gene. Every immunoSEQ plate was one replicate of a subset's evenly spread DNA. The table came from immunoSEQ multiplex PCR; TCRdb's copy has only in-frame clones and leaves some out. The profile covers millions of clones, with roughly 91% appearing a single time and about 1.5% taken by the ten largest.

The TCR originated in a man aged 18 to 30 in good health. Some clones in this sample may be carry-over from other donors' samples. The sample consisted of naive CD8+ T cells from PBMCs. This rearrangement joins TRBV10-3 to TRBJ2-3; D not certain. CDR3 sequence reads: CAISETGTDTQYF. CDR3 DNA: TGTGCCATCAGTGAGACAGGCACAGATACGCAGTATTTT.